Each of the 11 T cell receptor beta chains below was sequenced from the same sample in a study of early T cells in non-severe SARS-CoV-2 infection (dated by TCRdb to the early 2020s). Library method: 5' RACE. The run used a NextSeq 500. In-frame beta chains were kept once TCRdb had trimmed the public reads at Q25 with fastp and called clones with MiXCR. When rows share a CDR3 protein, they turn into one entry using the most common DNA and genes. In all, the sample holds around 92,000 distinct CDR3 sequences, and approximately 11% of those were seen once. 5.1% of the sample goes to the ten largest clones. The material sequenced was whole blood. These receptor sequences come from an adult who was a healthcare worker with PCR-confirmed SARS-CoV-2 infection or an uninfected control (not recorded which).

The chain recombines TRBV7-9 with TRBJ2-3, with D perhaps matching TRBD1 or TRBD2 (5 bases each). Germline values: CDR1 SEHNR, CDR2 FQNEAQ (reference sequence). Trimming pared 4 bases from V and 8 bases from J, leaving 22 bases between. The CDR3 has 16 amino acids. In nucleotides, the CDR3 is TGTGCCAGCAGCTCCAGGGACCTCCCGTTCTCGGGTACGCAGTATTTT. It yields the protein CASSSRDLPFSGTQYF.

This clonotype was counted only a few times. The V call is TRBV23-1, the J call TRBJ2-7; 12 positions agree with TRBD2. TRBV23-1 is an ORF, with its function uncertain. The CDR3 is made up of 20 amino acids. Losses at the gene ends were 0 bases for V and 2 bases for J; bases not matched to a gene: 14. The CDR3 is CASSQSRTSGRLRGTYEQYF. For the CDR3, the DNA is TGCGCCAGCAGTCAATCTCGAACTAGCGGGAGGTTAAGGGGGACCTACGAGCAGTACTTC.

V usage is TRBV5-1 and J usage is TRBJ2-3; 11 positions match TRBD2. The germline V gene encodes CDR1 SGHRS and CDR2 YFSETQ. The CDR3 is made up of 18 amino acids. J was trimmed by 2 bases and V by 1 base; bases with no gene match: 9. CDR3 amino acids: CASSLILRLAGPTDTQYF. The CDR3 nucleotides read TGCGCCAGCAGCTTGATTCTTCGACTAGCGGGACCCACAGATACGCAGTATTTT. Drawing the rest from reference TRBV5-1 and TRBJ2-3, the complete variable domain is KAGVTQTPRYLIKTRGQQVTLSCSPISGHRSVSWYQQTPGQGLQFLFEYFSETQRNKGNFPGRFSGRQFSNSRSEMNVSTLELGDSALYLCASSLILRLAGPTDTQYFGPGTRLTVL.

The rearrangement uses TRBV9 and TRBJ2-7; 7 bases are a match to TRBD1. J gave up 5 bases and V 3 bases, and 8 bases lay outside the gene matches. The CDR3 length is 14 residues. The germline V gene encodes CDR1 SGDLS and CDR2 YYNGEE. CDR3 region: CASSEGGTGDEQYF. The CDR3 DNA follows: TGTGCCAGCAGCGAAGGGGGCACTGGGGACGAGCAGTACTTC.

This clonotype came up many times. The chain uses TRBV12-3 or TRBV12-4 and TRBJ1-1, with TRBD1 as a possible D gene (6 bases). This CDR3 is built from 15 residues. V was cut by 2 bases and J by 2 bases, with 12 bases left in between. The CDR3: CASSLTGMGNTEAFF. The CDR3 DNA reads TGTGCCAGCAGTTTAACAGGGATGGGCAACACTGAAGCTTTCTTT.

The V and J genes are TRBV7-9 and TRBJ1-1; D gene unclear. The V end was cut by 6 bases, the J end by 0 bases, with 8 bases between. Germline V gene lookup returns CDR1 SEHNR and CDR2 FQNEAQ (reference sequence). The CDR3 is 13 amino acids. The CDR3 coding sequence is TGTGCCAGCAGAGGAAGGGTGAACACTGAAGCTTTCTTT. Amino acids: CASRGRVNTEAFF.

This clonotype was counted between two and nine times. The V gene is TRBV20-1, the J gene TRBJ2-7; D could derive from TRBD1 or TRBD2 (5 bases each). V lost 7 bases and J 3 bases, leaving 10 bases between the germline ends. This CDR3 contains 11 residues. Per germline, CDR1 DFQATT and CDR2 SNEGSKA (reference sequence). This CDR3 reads CSGERGYEQYF. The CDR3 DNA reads TGCAGTGGGGAGAGGGGCTACGAGCAGTACTTC.

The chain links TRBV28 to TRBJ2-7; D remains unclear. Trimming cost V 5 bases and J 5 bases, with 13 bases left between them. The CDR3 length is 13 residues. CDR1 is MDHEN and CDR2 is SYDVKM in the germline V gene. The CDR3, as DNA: TGTGCCAGCAGTAGTACAGTGGTCAACGAGCAGTACTTC. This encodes CASSSTVVNEQYF. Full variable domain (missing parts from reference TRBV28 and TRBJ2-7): DVKVTQSSRYLVKRTGEKVFLECVQDMDHENMFWYRQDPGLGLRLIYFSYDVKMKEKGDIPEGYSVSREKKERFSLILESASTNQTSMYLCASSSTVVNEQYFGPGTRLTVT.

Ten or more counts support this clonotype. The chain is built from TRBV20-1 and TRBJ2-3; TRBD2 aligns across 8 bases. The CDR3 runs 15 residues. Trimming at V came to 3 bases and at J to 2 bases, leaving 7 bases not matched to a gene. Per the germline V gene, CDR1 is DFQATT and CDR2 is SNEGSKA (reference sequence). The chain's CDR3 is CSARPGLAVTDTQYF. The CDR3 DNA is TGCAGTGCTAGGCCCGGACTAGCAGTCACAGATACGCAGTATTTT.

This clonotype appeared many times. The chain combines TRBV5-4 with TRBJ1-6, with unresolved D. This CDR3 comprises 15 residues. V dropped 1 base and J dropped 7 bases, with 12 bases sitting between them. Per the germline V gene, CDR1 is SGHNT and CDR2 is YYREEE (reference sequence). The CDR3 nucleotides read TGTGCCAGCAGCTTGCAGGAGGGTATCAATTCACCCCTCCACTTT. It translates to CASSLQEGINSPLHF.

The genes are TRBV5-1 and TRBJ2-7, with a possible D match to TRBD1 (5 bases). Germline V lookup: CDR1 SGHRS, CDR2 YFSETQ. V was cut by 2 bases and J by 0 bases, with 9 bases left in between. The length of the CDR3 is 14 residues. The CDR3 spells CASSLRQYSYEQYF. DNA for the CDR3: TGCGCCAGCAGCTTAAGACAGTACTCCTACGAGCAGTACTTC.